This TCR beta chain is from a study of Ad26.COV2.S vaccination and SARS-CoV-2 variants. Study details: The vaccine Ad26.COV2.S was put into the muscle once, or twice with 56 days between.

Trimming took 10 bases from V and 2 from J; bases not matched to a gene: 8. The V gene's germline CDR1 is LNHDA and CDR2 SQIVND (reference sequence). This CDR3 has 13 amino acids. This clone has a handful of counts. The antigen is undetermined. The treatment denotes: around 19 received Ad26.COV2.S at low or high dose, single or two shots; about 5 received placebo; per-sample allocation not given. Vaccine and placebo recipients were sampled on day 63 after the first injection. Boston provided a donor who was an adult aged 18-55 years. Study results and limitations: Reportedly, after vaccination the spike-specific CD8+ and CD4+ T cell responses displayed substantial breadth. It was vaccine recipients, not placebo recipients, who had the higher spike-specific TCR breadth.

Using immunoSEQ multiplex PCR, the repertoire was profiled, and TCRdb retains in-frame clones only, with some absent. Of hundreds of thousands of clones in the sample, around 90% were seen once. The sequences come from peripheral blood, collected in a trial of Ad26.COV2.S vaccine versus placebo. This clonotype originated in a person between 18 and 59 years old who received the Ad26.COV2.S COVID-19 vaccine or a placebo. This chain links TRBV19 with TRBJ2-7; the match to TRBD2 covers 7 bases. CDR3 nucleotide sequence: TGTGCCACCTCACTCAGCGGGGCCTACGAGCAGTACTTC. This encodes CATSLSGAYEQYF.